Here is one T cell receptor (beta chain) with its context. This sample is part of a study of immune evolution from preneoplasia to lung adenocarcinoma. The ends were cut back, 3 bases at V and 4 bases at J, with 12 bases in the middle. Germline V gene sequence: CDR1 MDHEN, CDR2 SYDVKM. The CDR3 has 14 residues. Sequencing used immunoSEQ multiplex PCR; TCRdb keeps in-frame clones, though not all of them. The table has some 2,000 clones, 80% to 90% seen once. This sequence was found in a person aged 65 to 85 with lung adenocarcinoma. The material sequenced was FFPE adjacent normal lung tissue. J is TRBJ1-2 and V is TRBV28; a weak D match, TRBD1 (5 bases). As DNA, the CDR3 is TGTGCCAGCAGTTTTGGGACCCTAAGCTATGGCTACACCTTC. Protein: CASSFGTLSYGYTF.